The source of this T cell receptor beta chain is a study of cytomegalovirus exposure and HLA in healthy donors (dated by TCRdb to the late 2010s). Regarding the study in general: An earlier analysis of 587 of the donors reported about 280 Gb of sequence data and 90 million to 120 million unique TCR beta sequences obtained from approximately 180 million T cells. An early release that covered 500 to 800 HLA-typed donors contained about 300 gigabases of sequencing data and around 85 million unique TCR sequences. The genetic ancestry cluster associated with self-reported Caucasian donors included roughly 84% of the 398 genotyped donors. The study aimed to test whether signatures of past pathogen exposure could be identified by cataloging public T cell receptors. The study used immunosequencing to profile the T cell repertoires of more than 650 subjects and linked those repertoires to cytomegalovirus serostatus. Besides the first cohort of approximately 710 subjects, a separate validation cohort made up of around 120 different subjects was used. The study combined high-throughput TCR immunosequencing, statistical association of individual TCRs with disease status, and machine learning to predict cytomegalovirus infection status. To study patterns of TCR occurrence, a later analysis re-analyzed previously published TCR beta repertoires from just over 650 donors and added high-resolution HLA genotyping. Rather than using new phenotypic data, the later analysis identified candidate immune exposures from TCR beta sequences and from how often those sequences occurred across donors. An earlier analysis of about 600 of the donors used high-throughput TCR beta sequencing to judge whether each TCR beta V gene segment behaved as functional or pseudogenic. Donor age, sex, ethnicity and CMV serostatus were compiled together with the repertoire data. A later genetic analysis took genome-wide SNP genotypes for about 60% of the roughly 670 donors and used that subset as a discovery cohort. Every discovery cohort repertoire had been produced on one sequencing platform. HLA typing covered class I and class II loci at four-digit resolution. The number of donors typed differed by locus, with 629-630 for A, B, C, DRB1 and DQB1, roughly 550 for DQA1, 600 to 610 for DPA1, and approximately 470 for DPB1. Four to six DR-DQ haplotypes were handled as single units for association and clustering, since linkage in the cohort was strong. Among a few hundred genotyped donors of the cohort, an average of around 240,000 unique TCR beta nucleotide sequences were sequenced per donor, 15% to 20% of them non-productive. The study at large found these results: CMV serostatus was the only immune exposure information available for the cohort. Assigning TCR associations to individual alleles was difficult when HLA alleles, especially DR and DQ, strongly co-occurred. In a later analysis, HLA-associated TCR beta chains showed more clonal expansion and lower generation probabilities than non-associated chains that were equally common. In a later analysis, most CMV-associated TCR beta chains were found to appear HLA-restricted, with HLA associations seemingly driven largely by CMV exposure. Linkage disequilibrium might explain the correlated functional status among segregating V segments, but an unknown experimental factor could not be ruled out. V-gene and J-gene trimming of TCR beta chains was associated with a missense DCLRE1C variant in a later genetic analysis, and the association was replicated in an independent cohort. The study gave a list of about 160 TCR beta chains associated with cytomegalovirus. It was suggested by the authors that the approach could potentially be generalized to other disease states and immunological phenotypes. The classifier was reported to diagnose cytomegalovirus status with high specificity and sensitivity in both the original and validation cohorts. In a later analysis, 16,951 TCR beta sequences were associated with specific HLA alleles at a false discovery rate of 0.05. The sequencing pipeline was judged likely to have produced a cluster of highly shared sequence variants as a technical artifact. Because HLA typing was unavailable for some donors at each locus, only the typed subset was used in association tests. Several of the top co-occurrence clusters appeared to be linked to parvovirus B19, influenza, CMV and Epstein-Barr virus, according to a later analysis. Across donors, most TCR sequences were observed very rarely, whereas some public TCRs were present in many individuals. A further reported finding was that TCR beta sequences accurately predicted the HLA-A and HLA-B alleles for most subjects in the first cohort. In a later analysis, TCR association rates were found to vary across HLA loci, with the most associated TCRs seen for DRB1 alleles and the fewest for HLA-C alleles. Because the 87-base-pair reads could not distinguish some IMGT-functional V segments, including TRBV6-2 and TRBV6-3, those segments were excluded. Broadly in line with IMGT annotations, most TCR beta V segments showed up in productive rearrangements about 90% or about 30% of the time in an earlier analysis of 450 to 600 of the donors. The presence/absence analyses assumed that sequencing depth was roughly uniform across donors, and that assumption may not be true. According to a later genetic analysis, donors in an Asian-associated ancestry cluster had fewer N-insertions in productive TCRs than the roughly 700-donor mean. In vitro tests confirmed that a few of the cytomegalovirus-associated TCR beta chains recognize cytomegalovirus antigens. Because counts were too low, roughly 17 rarely observed V segments, including chromosome 9 orphons, were left out of the earlier analysis of approximately 580 of the donors. Only TCR beta chains were sequenced in this cohort, and the absence of alpha or paired-chain data limited detectable features.

Library construction relied on the immunoSEQ multiplex PCR assay. The multiplex PCR relied on a mix of 60 forward primers for TCR Vbeta segments and 13 reverse primers for TCR Jbeta segments. The CDR3 region of rearranged TCR beta genes was amplified from genomic DNA by a multiplex PCR assay. The Illumina HiSeq System was used to sequence the amplified TCR beta libraries as 87-base-pair reads. As for how the authors treated the data: Across the roughly 670 repertoires, a later analysis counted 80 million or so unique TCR beta chains, some 11 million of which were shared by at least two donors. A nearest-neighbor algorithm error-corrected the raw reads and collapsed the reads into unique sequences, merging closely related sequences to remove PCR and sequencing errors. To assign V, D and J gene segments, CDR3 sequences were aligned to IMGT reference sequences. Each retained sequence needed at least a six-nucleotide match to both a V gene segment and a J gene segment. Rearrangements were classified as productive when the CDR3 lacked stop codons and remained in frame with V and J, and all other rearrangements were classified as non-productive. Following IMGT convention, CDR3 was defined as the stretch from the second conserved V-encoded cysteine up to the conserved J-encoded phenylalanine. The earlier analysis of a few hundred of the donors excluded any sequence lacking an unambiguous match to a single V gene segment. An earlier analysis of 500 to 600 of the donors classified V segments as functional when productive rearrangements were above 56.7% and as segregating when the standard deviation between donors was above 5%. A statistical classification framework was built for diagnosing cytomegalovirus status from the catalog of TCR beta chain sequences. In a later analysis, V and J genes were assigned by comparing TCR nucleotide sequences against IMGT/GENE-DB human TR gene sequences. In a later analysis, CDR3 sequences and most-parsimonious VDJ recombination scenarios were assigned using the TCRdist pipeline. In a later analysis, each TCR beta chain was defined by its CDR3 amino acid sequence together with its V-gene family, and reads without a unique V-gene family were excluded. As a way to deal with suspected cross-contamination and a sequencing artifact, a later analysis dropped hundreds of nucleotide sequences that were highly shared and had low generation probability. In a later analysis, a clonal expansion index for each public chain was calculated from normalized within-repertoire ranks of inferred template counts. In a later analysis, generation probabilities were computed with a VDJ recombination model fitted to out-of-frame rearrangements, and the resulting probabilities were checked against IGoR. A later analysis scored TCR-TCR, TCR-HLA and TCR-CMV co-occurrence with hypergeometric tests, applying a repertoire-size bias correction to TCR pairs. To estimate false discovery rates, a later analysis permuted the HLA or CMV assignments 20 times. In a later analysis, co-occurring TCRs were grouped using DBSCAN, with TCRdist sequence similarity added in when clustering inside HLA-allele-positive subsets. Repertoires with fewer than 30,000 or more than 120,000 public chains, plus five repertoires with anomalous nucleotide sharing, were excluded from co-occurrence clustering. In TCRdb, the immuneACCESS table is reduced to in-frame sequences with V and J assigned. These tables do not hold every clone; where another copy was compared, an unresolved V gene accounts for under half, and the others remain unexplained. The DNA was the basis for D and trimming; V, J and clone size are from that table. The sample has some 150,000 clones on record, around 70% of them singletons. 1.5% to 2% of the sample lies in the top ten.

In total, approximately 700 healthy bone marrow donors made up the cohort. At the time of sampling, every cohort member was nominally healthy, though immune exposures that went unrecorded were likely present. The donor tested CMV seronegative, placing the donor among the 300 to 450 seronegative members of the cohort. A peripheral blood sample was collected from each donor, and TCR beta sequencing was performed on peripheral blood mononuclear cells. Genomic DNA was extracted from the blood cell samples with the Qiagen DNeasy Blood Extraction Kit. This clone occurred a few times. There is no known antigen for this receptor. Base qualities are not recorded, but no much larger clone differs from it by a single base. Measured from the cysteine to the phenylalanine, the CDR3 is 15 residues long. The sequence is cut down to CDR3 DNA, 45 bases in frame from base 1. Relative to germline, V is 3 bases shorter and J is 0 bases shorter, with 9 bases between their ends. The germline V gene (reference sequence) supplies CDR1 LNHDA and CDR2 SQIVND.

This clonotype originated in a woman in her thirties in good health and CMV-seronegative. In this chain, TRBV19 is recombined with TRBJ1-3; no confident D gene assignment can be made. Sample: PBMCs. The nucleotide sequence reads as follows: TGTGCCAGTAGTATCCTACGAGACTCTGGAAACACCATATATTTT. This codes for CASSILRDSGNTIYF.